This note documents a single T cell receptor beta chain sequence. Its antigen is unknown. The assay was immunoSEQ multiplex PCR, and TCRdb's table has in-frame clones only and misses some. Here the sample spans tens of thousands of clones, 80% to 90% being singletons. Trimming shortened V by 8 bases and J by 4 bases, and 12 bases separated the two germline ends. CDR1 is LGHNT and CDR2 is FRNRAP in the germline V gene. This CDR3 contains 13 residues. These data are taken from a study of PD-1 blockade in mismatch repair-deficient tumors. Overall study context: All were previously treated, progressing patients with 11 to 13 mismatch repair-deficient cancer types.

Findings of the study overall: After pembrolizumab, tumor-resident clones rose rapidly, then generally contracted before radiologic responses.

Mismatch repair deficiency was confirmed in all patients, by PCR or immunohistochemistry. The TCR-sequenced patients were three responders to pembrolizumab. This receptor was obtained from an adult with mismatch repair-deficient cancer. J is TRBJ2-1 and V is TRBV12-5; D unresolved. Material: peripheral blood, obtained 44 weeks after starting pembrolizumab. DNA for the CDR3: TGTGCTAGTTCGGGTCCCGATTACAATGAGCAGTTCTTC. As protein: CASSGPDYNEQFF.